This TCR beta chain emerged from a study of cytomegalovirus exposure and HLA in healthy donors. The CDR3 is made up of 14 amino acids. CDR1 is SGHNT and CDR2 is YYREEE in the germline V gene (reference sequence). With 4 bases removed from V and 2 bases from J, the gap between germline ends came to 12 bases. PCR used 60 Vbeta primers and 13 Jbeta primers. TCRdb's table, derived via immunoSEQ multiplex PCR, lists solely in-frame clones and lacks some. The data contain 100,000 to 150,000 clones, less than 85% of them singletons. This chain connects TRBV5-4 to TRBJ1-1; a weak D match, TRBD1 (5 bases). The sample consisted of PBMCs. This receptor was taken from a man aged 50-59 years in good health and CMV-seropositive. In DNA form, the CDR3 reads TGTGCCAGCAGCCCTACAGGATTTAACACTGAAGCTTTCTTT. This encodes CASSPTGFNTEAFF.